These 12 T cell receptor beta chains came from one sample sequenced in a study of cytomegalovirus exposure and HLA in healthy donors. Sequenced by immunoSEQ multiplex PCR; TCRdb stores in-frame clones only, minus some. This sample carries around 140,000 clones, over 90% of them seen once, and the ten largest clones take less than 2%. The sequencing sample was made of PBMCs. These TCRs come from a man between 18 and 29 years old in good health and CMV-seropositive.

V usage is TRBV6-1 and J usage is TRBJ1-5; 7 nucleotides match TRBD1. The V and J ends lost 4 bases and 9 bases, in that order; junction bases with no gene match: 12. The CDR3 extends over 15 amino acids. Germline V lookup: CDR1 MNHNS, CDR2 SASEGT. CDR3 amino acids: CASSGSTGRYRPQHF. As DNA, the CDR3 is TGTGCCAGCAGTGGGTCGACAGGGAGGTATCGGCCCCAGCATTTT.

This chain uses TRBV5-6 with TRBJ2-7; 8 nucleotides line up with TRBD1. V lost 4 bases and J lost 2; bases outside the gene matches: 2. CDR1 is SGHDT and CDR2 is YYEEEE in the germline V gene. This CDR3 has 13 residues. CDR3 protein: CASSLTGAYEQYF. The CDR3, as DNA: TGTGCCAGCAGCCTGACAGGGGCCTACGAGCAGTACTTC.

V usage is TRBV6-5 and J usage is TRBJ1-2; 7 bases line up with TRBD1. This CDR3 is 13 amino acids long. CDR1 MNHEY and CDR2 SVGAGI come from the germline V gene. The junction had 4 bases not matched to a gene; V was cut back by 7 bases and J by 2 bases. The DNA of the CDR3 is TGTGCCAGCACCCCGGGACAGAACTATGGCTACACCTTC. This translates into CASTPGQNYGYTF.

The CDR3 DNA follows: TGTGCCAGCAGCGCCATCCGGGCTGGGGCCAACGTCCTGACTTTC. Translated, it gives CASSAIRAGANVLTF. The chain combines TRBV9 with TRBJ2-6, with D uncertain. Germline loops: CDR1 SGDLS, CDR2 YYNGEE. V lost 3 bases and J lost 2, with 9 bases in between. The CDR3 runs to 15 residues.

The chain employs TRBV27 and TRBJ1-2; perhaps TRBD1 as D (5 bases). From germline, CDR1 is MNHEY and CDR2 SMNVEV (reference sequence). V shed 2 bases and J shed 2 bases, with 21 bases lying between them. The CDR3 totals 18 residues. In DNA form, the CDR3 reads TGTGCCAGCAGTTTAACAGTGGAGGGGCGGCCCTTAAACTATGGCTACACCTTC. Translating gives CASSLTVEGRPLNYGYTF.

The V gene is TRBV6-1, the J gene TRBJ2-3; TRBD2 matches 7 bases. J gave up 4 bases and V 1 base, and 8 bases lay outside the gene matches. Germline lookup yields CDR1 MNHNS and CDR2 SASEGT. There are 16 residues in the CDR3. The CDR3 nucleotides are TGTGCCAGCAGTGAAGGGATGGCGGGAGAGGCAGATACGCAGTATTTT. Its protein product is CASSEGMAGEADTQYF.

The chain combines TRBV28 with TRBJ2-7, with TRBD1 as a possible D gene (6 bases). V lost 1 base, J lost 6 bases, and 10 bases lay in between. In germline, CDR1 is MDHEN, CDR2 SYDVKM. This CDR3 has 13 residues. The CDR3 reads CASSLSPRGEQYF. The CDR3 DNA reads as TGTGCCAGCAGTTTATCACCCAGGGGCGAGCAGTACTTC.

A single count supports this clone. The chain couples TRBV7-3 to TRBJ2-7, with TRBD1 identical over 8 bases. V lost 5 bases to trimming and J lost 2 bases; unmatched junction nucleotides: 5. The CDR3 has 14 amino acids. The germline gives CDR1 SGHTA, CDR2 FQGTGA. CDR3 residues: CASSRGTGPYEQYF. CDR3 nucleotide sequence: TGTGCCAGCAGCCGTGGGACAGGACCCTACGAGCAGTACTTC.

The chain employs TRBV7-9 and TRBJ2-7; TRBD1 matches at 11 bases. CDR3 length: 15 residues. V dropped 1 base and J dropped 3; count of bases not matched to a gene: 2. Germline V gene sequence: CDR1 SEHNR, CDR2 FQNEAQ (reference sequence). The CDR3 sequence is CASSLGTGGFYEQYF. The CDR3 coding sequence is TGTGCCAGCAGCTTAGGGACAGGGGGCTTCTACGAGCAGTACTTC.

There are a few counts of this clone. The gene calls are TRBV6-5 and TRBJ1-2; D may be TRBD1 (5 bases). Trimming removed 4 bases at V and 8 bases at J, with 14 bases between. The CDR3 sequence is 13 residues long. The V gene's germline CDR1 is MNHEY and CDR2 SVGAGI. CDR3 sequence reads: CASSFERDSGYTF. As DNA, the CDR3 is TGTGCCAGCAGTTTTGAGAGGGACTCCGGCTACACCTTC.

The CDR3 sequence: CASSVDRAFNTEAFF. The CDR3 DNA reads as TGTGCCAGCAGTGTGGACAGAGCTTTTAACACTGAAGCTTTCTTT. The chain uses TRBV6-1 and TRBJ1-1; D possibly corresponds to TRBD1 (6 bases). The V gene lost 4 bases and the J gene lost 2 bases, with 14 bases spanning the gap. The CDR3 is 15 amino acids. The V gene's germline CDR1 is MNHNS and CDR2 SASEGT.

The rearrangement uses TRBV4-1 and TRBJ2-5; D gene unclear. The CDR3 contains 15 residues. Trimming stripped 4 bases from V and 1 base from J, with 13 bases between. CDR1 is MGHRA and CDR2 is YSYEKL in the germline V gene. The CDR3 sequence is CASSPVRSTQETQYF. In DNA, the CDR3 is TGCGCCAGCAGCCCCGTAAGATCTACCCAAGAGACCCAGTACTTC.